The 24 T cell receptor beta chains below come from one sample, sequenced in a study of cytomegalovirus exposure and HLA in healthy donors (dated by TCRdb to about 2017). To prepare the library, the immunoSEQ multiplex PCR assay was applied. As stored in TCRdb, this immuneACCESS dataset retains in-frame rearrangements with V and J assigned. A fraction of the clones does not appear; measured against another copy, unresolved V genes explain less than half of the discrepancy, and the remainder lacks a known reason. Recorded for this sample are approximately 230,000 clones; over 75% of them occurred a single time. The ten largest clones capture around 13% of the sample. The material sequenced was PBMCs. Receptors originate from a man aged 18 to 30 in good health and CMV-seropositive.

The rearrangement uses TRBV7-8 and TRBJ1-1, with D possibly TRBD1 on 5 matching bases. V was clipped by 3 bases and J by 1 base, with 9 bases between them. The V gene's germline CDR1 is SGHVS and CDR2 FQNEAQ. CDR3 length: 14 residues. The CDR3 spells CASSFRVGNTEAFF. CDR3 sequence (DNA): TGTGCCAGCAGCTTCAGGGTGGGGAACACTGAAGCTTTCTTT.

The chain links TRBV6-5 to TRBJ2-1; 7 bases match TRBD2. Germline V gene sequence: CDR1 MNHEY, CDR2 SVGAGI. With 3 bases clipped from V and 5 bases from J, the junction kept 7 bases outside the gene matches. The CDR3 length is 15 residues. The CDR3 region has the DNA TGTGCCAGCAGTTATATCCTAGCGGTCCACAATGAGCAGTTCTTC. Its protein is CASSYILAVHNEQFF.

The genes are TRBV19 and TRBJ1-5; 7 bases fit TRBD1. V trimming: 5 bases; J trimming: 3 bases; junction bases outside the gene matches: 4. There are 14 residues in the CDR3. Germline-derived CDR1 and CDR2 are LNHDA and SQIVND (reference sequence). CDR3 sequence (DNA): TGTGCCAGTAGTGTAGGGACAGCCAATCAGCCCCAGCATTTT. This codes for CASSVGTANQPQHF.

CDR3 protein: CASSIGPTYRANTEAFF. CDR3 DNA sequence: TGTGCCAGTAGTATCGGGCCGACCTACAGGGCGAACACTGAAGCTTTCTTT. The rearrangement links TRBV19 to TRBJ1-1; maybe TRBD1 (6 bases). V was trimmed by 3 bases and J by 1 base, leaving 18 bases between them. Germline V CDR1 and CDR2: LNHDA, SQIVND (reference sequence). CDR3 size: 17 residues.

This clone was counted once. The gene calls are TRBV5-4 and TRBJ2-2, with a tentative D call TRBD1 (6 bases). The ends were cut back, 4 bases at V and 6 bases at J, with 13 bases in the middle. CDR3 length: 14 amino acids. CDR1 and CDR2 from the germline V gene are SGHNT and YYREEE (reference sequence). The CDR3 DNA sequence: TGTGCCAGCAGCGCCTACGACAGGCCCGGGGAGCTGTTTTTT. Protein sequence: CASSAYDRPGELFF.

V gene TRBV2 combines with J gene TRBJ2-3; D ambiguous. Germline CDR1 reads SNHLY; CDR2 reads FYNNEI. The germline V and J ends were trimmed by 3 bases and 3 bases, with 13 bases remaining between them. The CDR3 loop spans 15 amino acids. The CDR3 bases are TGTGCCAGCAGTGACATCCCTAGTTGGACAGATACGCAGTATTTT. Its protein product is CASSDIPSWTDTQYF.

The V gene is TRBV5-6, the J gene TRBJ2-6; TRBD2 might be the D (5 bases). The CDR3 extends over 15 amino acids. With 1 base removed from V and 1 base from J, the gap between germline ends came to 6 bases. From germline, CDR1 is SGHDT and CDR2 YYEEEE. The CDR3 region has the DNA TGTGCCAGCAGCTTGAGAGGGTCTGGGGCCAACGTCCTGACTTTC. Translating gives CASSLRGSGANVLTF. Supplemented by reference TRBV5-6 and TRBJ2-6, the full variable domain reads DAGVTQSPTHLIKTRGQQVTLRCSPKSGHDTVSWYQQALGQGPQFIFQYYEEEERQRGNFPDRFSGHQFPNYSSELNVNALLLGDSALYLCASSLRGSGANVLTFGAGSRLTVL.

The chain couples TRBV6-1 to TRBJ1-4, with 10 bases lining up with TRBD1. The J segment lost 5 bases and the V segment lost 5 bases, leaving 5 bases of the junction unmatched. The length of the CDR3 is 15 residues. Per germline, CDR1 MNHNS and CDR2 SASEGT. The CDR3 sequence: CASSTRDRGNEKLFF. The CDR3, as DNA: TGTGCCAGCAGTACGAGGGACAGGGGAAATGAAAAACTGTTTTTT.

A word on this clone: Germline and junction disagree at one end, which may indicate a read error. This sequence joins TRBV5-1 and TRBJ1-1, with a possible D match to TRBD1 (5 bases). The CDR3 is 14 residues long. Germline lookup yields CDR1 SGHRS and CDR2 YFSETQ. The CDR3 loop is CASSKGSPNIEAFF. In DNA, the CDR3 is TGCGCCAGCAGCAAGGGGTCACCGAACATTGAAGCTTTCTTT.

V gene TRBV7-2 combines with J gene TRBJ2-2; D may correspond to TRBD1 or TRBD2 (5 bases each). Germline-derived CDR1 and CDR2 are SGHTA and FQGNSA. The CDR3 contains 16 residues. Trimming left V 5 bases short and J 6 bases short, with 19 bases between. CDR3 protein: CASSIGGLLGAGELFF. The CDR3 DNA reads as TGTGCCAGCAGCATCGGTGGATTGTTGGGGGCCGGGGAGCTGTTTTTT.

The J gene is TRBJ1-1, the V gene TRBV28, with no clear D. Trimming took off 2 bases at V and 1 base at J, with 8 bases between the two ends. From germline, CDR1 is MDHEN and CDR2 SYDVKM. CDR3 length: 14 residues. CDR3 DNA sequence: TGTGCCAGCAGTTTACTGGGGTGGAACACTGAAGCTTTCTTT. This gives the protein CASSLLGWNTEAFF. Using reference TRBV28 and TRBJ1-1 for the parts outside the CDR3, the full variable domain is DVKVTQSSRYLVKRTGEKVFLECVQDMDHENMFWYRQDPGLGLRLIYFSYDVKMKEKGDIPEGYSVSREKKERFSLILESASTNQTSMYLCASSLLGWNTEAFFGQGTRLTVV.

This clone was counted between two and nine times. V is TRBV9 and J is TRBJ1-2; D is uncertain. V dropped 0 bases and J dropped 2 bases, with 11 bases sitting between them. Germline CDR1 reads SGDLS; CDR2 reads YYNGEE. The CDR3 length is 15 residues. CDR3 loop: CASSVEGEGNYGYTF. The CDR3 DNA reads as TGTGCCAGCAGCGTAGAGGGCGAGGGCAACTATGGCTACACCTTC.

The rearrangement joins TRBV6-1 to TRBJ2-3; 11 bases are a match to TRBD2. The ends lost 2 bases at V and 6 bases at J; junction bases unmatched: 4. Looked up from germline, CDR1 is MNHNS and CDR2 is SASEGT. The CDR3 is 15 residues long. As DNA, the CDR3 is TGTGCCAGCAGTGAATGGCTAGCGGGAGGTGATACGCAGTATTTT. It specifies CASSEWLAGGDTQYF.

The DNA for the CDR3 is TGTGCCAGCAGGGACCGCCAGGGACTATGGACCCAGTACTTC. It is translated as CASRDRQGLWTQYF. This chain connects TRBV25-1 to TRBJ2-5; 7 bases agree with TRBD2. CDR1 is MGHDK, CDR2 SYGVNS, per germline. V lost 6 bases and J lost 7; bases outside the gene matches: 11. The CDR3 length is 14 residues.

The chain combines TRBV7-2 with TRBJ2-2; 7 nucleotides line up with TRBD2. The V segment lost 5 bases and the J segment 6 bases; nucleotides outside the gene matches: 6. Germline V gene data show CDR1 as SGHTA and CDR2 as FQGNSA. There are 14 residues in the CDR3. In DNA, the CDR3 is TGTGCCAGCAGCCACAGACTAGCTCCCGGGGAGCTGTTTTTT. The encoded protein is CASSHRLAPGELFF.

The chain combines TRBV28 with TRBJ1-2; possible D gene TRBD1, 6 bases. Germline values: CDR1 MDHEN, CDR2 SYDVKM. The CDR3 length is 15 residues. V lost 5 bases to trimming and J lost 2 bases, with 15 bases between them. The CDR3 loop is CASSPPGTLNYGYTF. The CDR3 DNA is TGTGCCAGCAGTCCCCCCGGGACACTAAACTATGGCTACACCTTC.

The CDR3 DNA follows: TGTGCCTGGAGTGTAGGTAACAGGGCCTACGAGCAGTACTTC. It translates to CAWSVGNRAYEQYF. J is TRBJ2-7 and V is TRBV30; D might be TRBD1 (6 bases). Germline V gives CDR1 GTSNPN, CDR2 SVGIG (reference sequence). The CDR3 totals 14 residues. V was shortened by 0 bases and J by 2 bases, with 11 bases between the two germline ends.

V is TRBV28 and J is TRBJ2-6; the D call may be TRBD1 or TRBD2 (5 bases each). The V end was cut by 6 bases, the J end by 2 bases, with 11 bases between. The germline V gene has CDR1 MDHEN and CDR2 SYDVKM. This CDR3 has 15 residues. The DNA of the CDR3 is TGTGCCAGCAGGCCTGAGGGGCCTGGGGCCAACGTCCTGACTTTC. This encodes CASRPEGPGANVLTF.

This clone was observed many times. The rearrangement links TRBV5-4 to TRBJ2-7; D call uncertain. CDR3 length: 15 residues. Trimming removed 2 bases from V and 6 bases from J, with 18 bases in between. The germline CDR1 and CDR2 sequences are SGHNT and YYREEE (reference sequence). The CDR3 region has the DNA TGTGCCAGCAGCTTTGCTCCTCTAAGGGCGGCCGAGCAGTACTTC. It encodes CASSFAPLRAAEQYF.

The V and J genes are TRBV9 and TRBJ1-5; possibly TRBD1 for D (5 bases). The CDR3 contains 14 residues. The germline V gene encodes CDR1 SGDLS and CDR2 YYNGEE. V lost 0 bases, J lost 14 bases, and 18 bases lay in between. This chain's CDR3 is CASSVGGGGAEKHF. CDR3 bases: TGTGCCAGCAGCGTAGGTGGTGGCGGGGCGGAAAAGCATTTT.

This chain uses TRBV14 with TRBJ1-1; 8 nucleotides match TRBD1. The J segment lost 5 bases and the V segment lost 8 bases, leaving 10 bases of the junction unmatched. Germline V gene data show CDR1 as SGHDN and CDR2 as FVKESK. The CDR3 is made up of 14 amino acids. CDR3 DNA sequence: TGTGCCAGCGGCAAGGACAGGGCGGGTACTGAAGCTTTCTTT. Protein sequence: CASGKDRAGTEAFF.

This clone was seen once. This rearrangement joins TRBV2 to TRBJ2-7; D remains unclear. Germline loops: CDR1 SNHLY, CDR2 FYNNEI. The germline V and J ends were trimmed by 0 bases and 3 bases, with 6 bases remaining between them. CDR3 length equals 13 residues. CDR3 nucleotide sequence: TGTGCCAGCAGTGAAGCAATATACTACGAGCAGTACTTC. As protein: CASSEAIYYEQYF.

CDR3 DNA: TGCGCCAGCAGCTTGGCCGGGATAGGGGGAGAGACCCAGTACTTC. Translated, it gives CASSLAGIGGETQYF. This chain links TRBV5-1 with TRBJ2-5, with D possibly TRBD1 on 6 matching bases. With 0 bases removed from V and 4 bases from J, the gap between germline ends came to 13 bases. Per the germline V gene, CDR1 is SGHRS and CDR2 is YFSETQ. The CDR3 spans 15 residues.

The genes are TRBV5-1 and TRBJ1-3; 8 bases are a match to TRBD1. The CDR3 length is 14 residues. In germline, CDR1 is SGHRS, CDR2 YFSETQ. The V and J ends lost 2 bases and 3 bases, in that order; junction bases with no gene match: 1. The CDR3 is CASSFGTGGNTIYF. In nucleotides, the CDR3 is TGCGCCAGCAGCTTCGGGACAGGTGGAAACACCATATATTTT.